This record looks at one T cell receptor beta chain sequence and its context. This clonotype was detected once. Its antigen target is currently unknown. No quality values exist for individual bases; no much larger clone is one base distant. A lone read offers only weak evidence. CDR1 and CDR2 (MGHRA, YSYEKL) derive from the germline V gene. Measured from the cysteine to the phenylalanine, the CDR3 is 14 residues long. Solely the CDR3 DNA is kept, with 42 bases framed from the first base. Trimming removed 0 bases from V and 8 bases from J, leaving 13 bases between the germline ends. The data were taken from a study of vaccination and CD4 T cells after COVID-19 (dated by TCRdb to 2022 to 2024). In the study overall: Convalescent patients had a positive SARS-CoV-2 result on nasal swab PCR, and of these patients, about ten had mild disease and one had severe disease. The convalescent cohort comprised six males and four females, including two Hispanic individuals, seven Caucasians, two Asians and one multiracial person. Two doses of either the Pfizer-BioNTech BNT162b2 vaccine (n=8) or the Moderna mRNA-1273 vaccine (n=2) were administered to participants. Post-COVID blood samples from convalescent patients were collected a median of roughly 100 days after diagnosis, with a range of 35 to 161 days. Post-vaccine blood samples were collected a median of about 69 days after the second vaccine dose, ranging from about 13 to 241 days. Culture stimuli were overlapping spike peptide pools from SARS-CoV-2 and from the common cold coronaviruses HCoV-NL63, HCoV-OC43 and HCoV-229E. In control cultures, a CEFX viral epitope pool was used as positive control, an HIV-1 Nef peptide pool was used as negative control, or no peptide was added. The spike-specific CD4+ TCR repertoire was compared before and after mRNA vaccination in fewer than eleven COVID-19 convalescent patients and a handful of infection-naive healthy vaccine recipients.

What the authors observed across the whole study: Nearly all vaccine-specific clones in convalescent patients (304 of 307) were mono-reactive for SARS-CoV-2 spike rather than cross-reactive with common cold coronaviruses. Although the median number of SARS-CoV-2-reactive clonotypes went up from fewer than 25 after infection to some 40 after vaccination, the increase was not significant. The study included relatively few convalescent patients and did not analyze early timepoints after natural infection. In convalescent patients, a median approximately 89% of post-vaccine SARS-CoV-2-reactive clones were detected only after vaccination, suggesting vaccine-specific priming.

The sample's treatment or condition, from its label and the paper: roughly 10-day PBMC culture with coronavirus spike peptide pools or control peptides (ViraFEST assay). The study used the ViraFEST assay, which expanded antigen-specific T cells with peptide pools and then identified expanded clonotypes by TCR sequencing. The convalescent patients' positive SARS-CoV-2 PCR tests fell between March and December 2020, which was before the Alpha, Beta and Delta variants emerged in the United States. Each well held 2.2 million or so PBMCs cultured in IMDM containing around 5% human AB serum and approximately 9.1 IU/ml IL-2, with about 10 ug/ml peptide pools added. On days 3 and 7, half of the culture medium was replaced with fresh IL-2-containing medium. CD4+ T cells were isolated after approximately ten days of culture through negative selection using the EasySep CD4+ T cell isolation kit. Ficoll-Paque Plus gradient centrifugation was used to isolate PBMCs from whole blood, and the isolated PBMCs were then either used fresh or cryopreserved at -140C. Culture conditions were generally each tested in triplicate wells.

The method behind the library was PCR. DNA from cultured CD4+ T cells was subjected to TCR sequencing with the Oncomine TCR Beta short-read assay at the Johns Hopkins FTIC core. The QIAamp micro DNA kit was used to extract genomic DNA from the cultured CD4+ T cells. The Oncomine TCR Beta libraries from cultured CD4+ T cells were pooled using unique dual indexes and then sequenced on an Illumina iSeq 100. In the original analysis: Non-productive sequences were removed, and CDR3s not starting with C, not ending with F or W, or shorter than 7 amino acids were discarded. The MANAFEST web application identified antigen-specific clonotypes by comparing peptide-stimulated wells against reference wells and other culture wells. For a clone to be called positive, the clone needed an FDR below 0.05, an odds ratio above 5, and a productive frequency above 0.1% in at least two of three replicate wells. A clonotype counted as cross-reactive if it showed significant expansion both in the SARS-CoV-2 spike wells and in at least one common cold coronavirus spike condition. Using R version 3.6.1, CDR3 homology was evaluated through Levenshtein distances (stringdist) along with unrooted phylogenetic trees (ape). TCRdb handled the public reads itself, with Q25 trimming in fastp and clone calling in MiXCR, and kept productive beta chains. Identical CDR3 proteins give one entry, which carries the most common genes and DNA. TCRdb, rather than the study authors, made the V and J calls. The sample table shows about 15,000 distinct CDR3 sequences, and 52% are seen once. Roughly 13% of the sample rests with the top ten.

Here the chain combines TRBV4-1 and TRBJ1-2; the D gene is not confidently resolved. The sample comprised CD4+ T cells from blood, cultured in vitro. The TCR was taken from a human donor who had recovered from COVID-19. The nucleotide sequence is TGCGCCAGCAGCCAAGATCCCGGAAGTGGAGGCTACACCTTC. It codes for CASSQDPGSGGYTF.